Following are 28 T cell receptor beta chains from one sample sequenced in a study of OX40 agonist ivuxolimab in advanced cancers. The table came from immunoSEQ multiplex PCR; TCRdb's copy has only in-frame clones and leaves some out. The sample lists tens of thousands of clones, around 85% seen once, with under 0.9% in the top ten. The sequencing used CD4+ or CD8+ T cells sorted from blood, collected in a trial of the OX40 agonist ivuxolimab. The receptors stem from an adult with an advanced solid tumor such as melanoma, head and neck, liver or kidney cancer.

The V and J genes are TRBV4-3 and TRBJ2-3; TRBD2 matches at 7 bases. CDR1 and CDR2 from the germline V gene are LGHNA and YSLEER. The CDR3 has 19 amino acids. J gave up 2 bases and V 2 bases, and 16 bases lay outside the gene matches. The CDR3 spells CASSQSPPGVAGITDTQYF. The CDR3 DNA reads TGCGCCAGCAGCCAATCCCCCCCCGGGGTAGCGGGTATCACAGATACGCAGTATTTT.

The chain carries TRBV25-1 and TRBJ1-5, with D possibly TRBD1 on 5 matching bases. The V gene's germline CDR1 is MGHDK and CDR2 SYGVNS. The V end lost 3 bases, the J end lost 4 bases, and 10 bases lay between the germline ends. This CDR3 spans 14 amino acids. The CDR3 sequence: CASSDTGTNQPQHF. The CDR3 bases are TGTGCCAGCAGTGATACCGGGACGAATCAGCCCCAGCATTTT.

The gene calls are TRBV6-5 and TRBJ1-2; maybe TRBD1 (6 bases). The CDR3 runs to 16 residues. Trimming removed 0 bases at V and 7 bases at J, with 18 bases between. The V gene's germline CDR1 is MNHEY and CDR2 SVGAGI. CDR3 amino acids: CASSYSSQGFMFGYTF. CDR3 sequence (DNA): TGTGCCAGCAGTTACTCGAGCCAGGGGTTTATGTTTGGCTACACCTTC.

The table lists this clone with a few counts. V usage is TRBV7-3 and J usage is TRBJ2-5, with D tentatively TRBD1 (5 bases). V was clipped by 5 bases and J by 5 bases, with 15 bases between them. Germline V gene data show CDR1 as SGHTA and CDR2 as FQGTGA. The CDR3 sequence is 14 residues long. In nucleotides, the CDR3 is TGTGCCAGCAGCCTTACAGGCACAAGGGAGACCCAGTACTTC. This encodes CASSLTGTRETQYF.

Here the CDR3 DNA reads TGTGCCAGCAGCTGGGCCTTCGGGGTATCTGAGACCCAGTACTTC. Protein: CASSWAFGVSETQYF. V and J are TRBV5-5 and TRBJ2-5, with D possibly TRBD2 on 5 matching bases. Germline CDR1 reads SGHKS; CDR2 reads YYEKEE (reference sequence). Trimming removed 3 bases at V and 5 bases at J, with 17 bases between. The CDR3 loop spans 15 amino acids.

The J gene is TRBJ2-3, the V gene TRBV4-1; perhaps TRBD2 as D (6 bases). In germline, CDR1 is MGHRA, CDR2 YSYEKL. Between the trimmed V and J ends, which lost 0 bases and 2 bases, there was a span of 12 bases. This CDR3 is 16 amino acids long. The CDR3 coding sequence is TGCGCCAGCAGCCAAGATCTCGGGGGAGCCACAGATACGCAGTATTTT. It encodes CASSQDLGGATDTQYF.

The chain couples TRBV19 to TRBJ1-3; perhaps TRBD1 as D (5 bases). V lost 9 bases and J lost 0, with 12 bases in between. This CDR3 region has 14 residues. Germline V gene lookup returns CDR1 LNHDA and CDR2 SQIVND (reference sequence). DNA for the CDR3: TGTGCCAGCTTCGACGGGGGCTCTGGAAACACCATATATTTT. Its translation is CASFDGGSGNTIYF.

The J gene is TRBJ1-2, the V gene TRBV27, with D possibly matching TRBD1 (5 bases). The germline gives CDR1 MNHEY, CDR2 SMNVEV (reference sequence). Trimming shortened V by 0 bases and J by 4 bases, and 9 bases separated the two germline ends. The CDR3 extends over 14 amino acids. CDR3 residues: CASSLSAGSYGYTF. CDR3 nucleotide sequence: TGTGCCAGCAGTTTATCTGCAGGGAGCTATGGCTACACCTTC.

About this clone itself: Other DNA sequences in this specimen translate into the identical CDR3. The J gene is TRBJ1-2, the V gene TRBV5-5; D not resolved. CDR3 length equals 12 residues. The V end was cut by 4 bases, the J end by 5 bases, with 9 bases between. The V gene's germline CDR1 is SGHKS and CDR2 YYEKEE (reference sequence). The CDR3: CASSLTEYGYTF. The CDR3 DNA follows: TGTGCCAGCAGCCTAACAGAGTATGGCTACACCTTC.

This clone was detected once. The chain is built from TRBV9 and TRBJ2-5, with D uncertain. There are 13 residues in the CDR3. Germline assignment: CDR1 SGDLS and CDR2 YYNGEE. Trimming cost V 1 base and J 2 bases, with 6 bases left between them. CDR3 residues: CASSVRPQETQYF. DNA for the CDR3: TGTGCCAGCAGCGTACGTCCACAAGAGACCCAGTACTTC.

The J gene is TRBJ1-5, the V gene TRBV7-2, with D unresolved. The germline CDR1 and CDR2 sequences are SGHTA and FQGNSA. The V and J ends lost 5 bases and 3 bases respectively, with 14 bases between them. The CDR3 extends over 15 amino acids. The CDR3 DNA sequence: TGTGCCAGCAGCCCTTTCATTACCCCCAATCAGCCCCAGCATTTT. It specifies CASSPFITPNQPQHF.

V and J are TRBV11-2 and TRBJ2-5; TRBD2 is a possible D gene (5 bases). V lost 3 bases and J lost 0, with 14 bases in between. The CDR3 runs to 16 residues. Looked up from germline, CDR1 is SGHAT and CDR2 is FQNNGV. In DNA form, the CDR3 reads TGTGCCAGCAGCTTCCGAGAGAGCGGATACCAAGAGACCCAGTACTTC. It is translated as CASSFRESGYQETQYF.

This sequence joins TRBV28 and TRBJ2-7; D assignment may be TRBD1 or TRBD2 (6 bases each). The V gene lost 3 bases and the J gene lost 1 base, with 13 bases spanning the gap. CDR3 length equals 15 residues. In germline, CDR1 is MDHEN, CDR2 SYDVKM. The CDR3 DNA follows: TGTGCCAGCAGTTTTGAGGGGGGACCGTCCTACGAGCAGTACTTC. The encoded protein is CASSFEGGPSYEQYF.

This rearrangement joins TRBV4-1 to TRBJ1-6; 9 bases are a match to TRBD1. The CDR3 is made up of 15 amino acids. With 5 bases clipped from V and 7 bases from J, the junction kept 6 bases outside the gene matches. CDR1 and CDR2 (germline): MGHRA, YSYEKL. This CDR3 is CASSVWDRENSPLHF. CDR3 DNA: TGCGCCAGCAGCGTATGGGACAGGGAGAATTCACCCCTCCACTTT.

V gene TRBV28 combines with J gene TRBJ2-5; the D gene is possibly TRBD2 (6 bases). This CDR3 is 14 amino acids long. The germline V gene encodes CDR1 MDHEN and CDR2 SYDVKM. Trimming stripped 6 bases from V and 5 bases from J, with 16 bases between. The CDR3 region is CASSSPAGRETQYF. For the CDR3, the DNA is TGTGCCAGCAGCTCTCCGGCGGGGCGGGAGACCCAGTACTTC.

The chain links TRBV27 to TRBJ1-4, with 9 bases matching TRBD1. J lost 6 bases, V lost 4 bases, and 3 bases had no gene match. The CDR3 totals 14 residues. Per the germline V gene, CDR1 is MNHEY and CDR2 is SMNVEV (reference sequence). The CDR3 sequence: CASSSRTGDEKLFF. The CDR3 coding sequence is TGTGCCAGCAGTTCCCGGACAGGGGATGAAAAACTGTTTTTT. The whole variable domain, filled in from reference TRBV27 and TRBJ1-4, reads EAQVTQNPRYLITVTGKKLTVTCSQNMNHEYMSWYRQDPGLGLRQIYYSMNVEVTDKGDVPEGYKVSRKEKRNFPLILESPSPNQTSLYFCASSSRTGDEKLFFGSGTQLSVL.

This clone was observed a few times. The genes are TRBV10-3 and TRBJ2-3; D is undetermined. The CDR3 consists of 14 residues. Germline V CDR1 and CDR2: ENHRY, SYGVKD. The V end was cut by 6 bases, the J end by 0 bases, with 10 bases between. The CDR3 DNA sequence: TGTGCCATCAGCCGGACCGTGAGCACAGATACGCAGTATTTT. It encodes CAISRTVSTDTQYF.

This clone was observed once. This chain links TRBV28 with TRBJ2-5, with 8 bases identical to TRBD2. Germline loops: CDR1 MDHEN, CDR2 SYDVKM. Trimming at V came to 5 bases and at J to 5 bases, leaving 4 bases not matched to a gene. The CDR3 contains 13 residues. CDR3 in amino acids: CASSRGGRETQYF. The DNA for the CDR3 is TGTGCCAGCAGTCGCGGGGGGCGGGAGACCCAGTACTTC.

This chain links TRBV6-1 with TRBJ1-5, with a tentative D call TRBD1 (5 bases). V gave up 2 bases and J gave up 4 bases, with 18 bases separating them. Germline CDR1 is MNHNS and CDR2 is SASEGT. This CDR3 comprises 17 residues. The CDR3 DNA is TGTGCCAGCAGTGAATGGCTTTTAGGGGTATCGAATCAGCCCCAGCATTTT. Translated, it gives CASSEWLLGVSNQPQHF.

The V and J genes are TRBV7-9 and TRBJ1-2, with a possible D match to TRBD1 (6 bases). V gave up 4 bases and J gave up 4 bases, with 13 bases separating them. The CDR3 sequence is 14 residues long. The germline V gene has CDR1 SEHNR and CDR2 FQNEAQ (reference sequence). This CDR3 is CASSSQQGSYGYTF. The CDR3 nucleotides are TGTGCCAGCAGCTCCCAACAGGGTAGCTATGGCTACACCTTC.

This clone was counted a few times. The chain is built from TRBV2 and TRBJ1-1, with 8 bases identical to TRBD1. This CDR3 region has 15 residues. CDR1 is SNHLY, CDR2 FYNNEI, per germline. Germline trimming cut 6 bases from V and 4 bases from J; bases unmatched to any gene: 10. The CDR3 DNA reads as TGTGCCAGCAGGGTGGACAGGGCAGTCAGCACTGAAGCTTTCTTT. Translated, it gives CASRVDRAVSTEAFF.

The J gene is TRBJ1-1, the V gene TRBV18; no firm D call. This CDR3 has 14 residues. The germline gives CDR1 KGHSH, CDR2 LQKENI. Trimming left V 1 base short and J 3 bases short, with 9 bases between. The CDR3 reads CASSPQGLDTEAFF. The CDR3 DNA reads TGTGCCAGCTCACCACAGGGATTGGACACTGAAGCTTTCTTT.

The chain has TRBV5-4 and TRBJ2-7; 8 bases are a match to TRBD1. This CDR3 contains 15 residues. Losses at the gene ends were 4 bases for V and 4 bases for J; bases not matched to a gene: 10. Germline CDR1 SGHNT, CDR2 YYREEE (reference sequence). CDR3 amino acids: CASSPPGTGGYEQYF. In DNA, the CDR3 is TGTGCCAGCAGCCCACCTGGGACAGGCGGTTACGAGCAGTACTTC.

The genes are TRBV6-7 and TRBJ2-3, with D possibly matching TRBD2 (6 bases). TRBV6-7 is labeled an ORF, and its function is uncertain. CDR3 size: 24 residues. Trimming stripped 2 bases from V and 0 bases from J, with 36 bases between. CDR3 bases: TGTGCCAGCAGTTACCGGGAGCGCGAAGGGGTTCCCAATACAGATGGGATTAGCACAGATACGCAGTATTTT. Protein: CASSYREREGVPNTDGISTDTQYF.

The chain carries TRBV7-2 and TRBJ2-7, with 8 positions matching TRBD2. V lost 1 base, J lost 2 bases, and 7 bases stayed unmatched. This CDR3 contains 16 residues. Looked up from germline, CDR1 is SGHTA and CDR2 is FQGNSA. The CDR3 reads CASSLDVVSGAYEQYF. For the CDR3, the DNA is TGTGCCAGCAGCTTAGATGTGGTTAGCGGGGCCTACGAGCAGTACTTC.

CDR3 sequence reads: CASSFSRGGAKNIQYF. The CDR3 nucleotides read TGTGCCAGCAGTTTTTCTCGAGGGGGGGCCAAAAACATTCAGTACTTC. The chain joins TRBV28 to TRBJ2-4; either TRBD1 or TRBD2 may supply D (6 bases each). This CDR3 contains 16 residues. CDR1 and CDR2 (germline): MDHEN, SYDVKM. Trimming pared 3 bases from V and 1 base from J, leaving 13 bases between.

The J gene is TRBJ2-5, the V gene TRBV6-6; 7 bases match TRBD2. Germline V gene data show CDR1 as MNHNY and CDR2 as SVGAGI (reference sequence). This CDR3 is built from 15 residues. J was trimmed by 7 bases and V by 0 bases; bases with no gene match: 8. CDR3 coding DNA: TGTGCCAGCAGTTACTCTTCGGGCGGGAGTCGGACCCAGTACTTC. Protein product: CASSYSSGGSRTQYF.

The rearrangement uses TRBV28 and TRBJ2-1; maybe TRBD2 (7 bases). Germline-derived CDR1 and CDR2 are MDHEN and SYDVKM. Trimming took 8 bases from V and 1 from J, leaving 12 bases between them. The CDR3 covers 14 residues. The CDR3 region has the DNA TGTGCCAGCCTCGGGGGGCCTTCCTACAATGAGCAGTTCTTC. This sequence encodes CASLGGPSYNEQFF.